The entry below gives a single T cell receptor (beta chain) sequence along with its context. This sample stems from a study of control samples from healthy donors and cancer patients. The CDR3 runs to 15 residues. The V gene lost 7 bases and the J gene lost 5 bases, with 20 bases spanning the gap. Germline CDR1 reads ENHRY; CDR2 reads SYGVKD. Clones were sequenced by immunoSEQ multiplex PCR, and TCRdb holds only the in-frame ones, with some missing. The sample has fewer than 85,000 clones; 94% are singletons. The chain has TRBV10-3 and TRBJ1-2, with D possibly being TRBD1 (6 bases). The clonotype was recovered from a woman in her 30s in good health. Sequencing used blood. The CDR3 DNA reads as TGTGCCATCAAGCGAGACAGGAGCCAGAGGTATGGCTACACCTTC. Translating it yields CAIKRDRSQRYGYTF.